This record covers a single T cell receptor beta chain. Its specificity is unknown. This entry comes from a study of shared clonotypes between healthy human individuals. The assay was immunoSEQ multiplex PCR, and TCRdb's table has in-frame clones only and misses some. The sample lists around 370,000 clones, about 96% occurring once. Overall study findings and caveats: The sole specimen, blood, was sampled, and tissue repertoires likely differ. Some clonotypes were shared by all four sorted-subset donors, while others were not shared. The non-shared ones had lower generation probabilities than the shared ones.

The healthy adult donors were HIV-negative and reported no recent acute infections or vaccinations. The V end was cut by 4 bases, the J end by 2 bases, with 1 base between. Germline CDR1 and CDR2: SGHRS and YFSETQ. The CDR3 length is 12 residues. The TCR was taken from a man aged 25 to 40 in good health. The rearrangement joins TRBV5-1 to TRBJ2-6; D is unresolved. The specimen was memory CD8+ T cells sorted from blood. Subset denoted: CD45RO+ cells pooled with CCR7-negative TemRA cells. In nucleotides, the CDR3 is TGCGCCAGCAGCCCTGGGGCCAACGTCCTGACTTTC. Its protein is CASSPGANVLTF.